This note documents a single TCR beta chain sequence. Its target is unknown. Between the trimmed V and J ends, which lost 2 bases and 5 bases, there was a span of 10 bases. The germline V gene has CDR1 SGHTA and CDR2 FQGTGA. The length of the CDR3 is 14 residues. Donors were drawn from the approximately 120-subject validation cohort, separate from the 666-subject first cohort. This sample is part of a study of cytomegalovirus exposure and HLA in healthy donors. As for the study in general: It was reported in a later analysis that the same platform had been used for the 90 to 150 validation repertoires as for the 666 first-cohort repertoires.

General observations from the study: Subsequent analysis found a tendency for first-cohort TCR clusters to co-occur within the 120 or so validation repertoires.

TCRdb's copy holds only in-frame clones and misses some; the assay was immunoSEQ multiplex PCR. Of over 250,000 clones in the sample, 86% were seen once. This receptor was identified in a woman younger than 35 in good health and CMV-seronegative. This rearrangement joins TRBV7-3 to TRBJ2-1, with D perhaps matching TRBD2 (5 bases). The sequencing input was PBMCs. DNA of the CDR3: TGTGCCAGCAGCTTATCAGGAGGAAACAATGAGCAGTTCTTC. Translating it yields CASSLSGGNNEQFF.